A selection of T cell receptor beta chains follows, all from one sample in a study of T cell repertoires in cytomegalovirus infection. In TCRdb, the reads were re-called with MiXCR into one record per CDR3 protein. The profile shows 180,000 or so distinct CDR3 sequences, 17% of them singletons. The sample comprised CD8+ T cells from PBMCs. The receptor source for this set is a human donor in good health (CMV status not recorded). Some clones in this sample may be carry-over from other donors' samples. CDR3s include the opening cysteine and the closing phenylalanine or tryptophan. The D gene is left open where the match is weak. Clone size appears in some rows only: once, few, many, or a class for an expanded clone.

TRBJ2-3	.	TRBV7-7	many	TGTGCTAGCAGATCTCGGGACACAGATACGCAGTATTTT	CASRSRDTDTQYF
TRBJ1-6	.	TRBV7-2	few	TGTGCCAGCAGCTTAGAGGTTTCTAATTCACCCCTCCACTTT	CASSLEVSNSPLHF
TRBJ1-1	.	TRBV4-1	few	TGCGCCAGCAGCCAAGATGCGGGGGCGGGCACTGAAGCTTTCTTT	CASSQDAGAGTEAFF
TRBJ2-7	TRBD1	TRBV7-9	.	TGTGCCAGCAGCGCCACCGGGACAGGGGGTATCTACGAGCAGTACTTC	CASSATGTGGIYEQYF
TRBJ1-5	TRBD1	TRBV20-1	few	TGCAGTGCCAGGGGGCAGGATAGCAATCAGCCCCAGCATTTT	CSARGQDSNQPQHF
TRBJ2-1	TRBD1	TRBV5-1	.	TGCGCCAGCAGCCGCTCCGGGACAGGGGACGATGAGCAGTTCTTC	CASSRSGTGDDEQFF
TRBJ2-1	.	TRBV7-2	.	TGTGCCAGCAGCTTTTCAAATGAGCAGTTCTTC	CASSFSNEQFF
TRBJ1-2	TRBD1	TRBV14	.	TGTGCCAGCAGCCAAGATATCGACAGGGCGAACTATGGCTACACCTTC	CASSQDIDRANYGYTF
TRBJ2-7	.	TRBV7-9	many	TGTGCCAGCAGCTTAGGACAGGCATCCTACGAGCAGTACTTC	CASSLGQASYEQYF
TRBJ1-2	.	TRBV7-9	few	TGTGCCAGCACCCCAGCACGGCGGAACTATGGCTACACCTTC	CASTPARRNYGYTF
TRBJ2-7	TRBD2	TRBV11-2	.	TGTGCCAGCAGCTTACATCACGGGGGGGAGCAGTACTTC	CASSLHHGGEQYF
TRBJ1-6	.	TRBV28	.	TGTGCCAGCATCAGGACCGGGACCCGTAATTCACCCCTCCACTTT	CASIRTGTRNSPLHF
TRBJ2-2	.	TRBV29-1	.	TGCAGCGTCGAGAAAGACACCGGGGAGCTGTTTTTT	CSVEKDTGELFF
TRBJ1-1	TRBD1	TRBV7-4	many	TGTGCCAGCAGCACGACAGGGAGTCCCACTGAAGCTTTCTTT	CASSTTGSPTEAFF
TRBJ2-7	TRBD2	TRBV7-8	few	TGTGCCAGCAGCTTTTGGGAGGGGTTGGAATCCTACGAGCAGTACTTC	CASSFWEGLESYEQYF